Listed here are 21 T cell receptor beta chains from one sample, sequenced in a study of memory CD4+ T cells and cytomegalovirus serostatus. The sort gate was single viable CD3+CD4+CD8-CD45RO+ cells for memory CD4+ T cells. Data came from immunoSEQ multiplex PCR; TCRdb stores just in-frame clones and leaves some out. This table has some 64,000 clones, around 86% appearing once. The sequenced material came from memory CD4+ T cells from blood. The receptors were sampled from an adult in good health and CMV-seronegative.

The V and J genes are TRBV7-2 and TRBJ1-1; D not certain. V gave up 1 base and J gave up 0 bases, with 6 bases separating them. The germline V gene encodes CDR1 SGHTA and CDR2 FQGNSA. This CDR3 is 14 amino acids long. Written as DNA, the CDR3 is TGTGCCAGCAGCTTAGGTCTGATGAACACTGAAGCTTTCTTT. Its protein is CASSLGLMNTEAFF.

The rearrangement joins TRBV5-1 to TRBJ2-3, with D perhaps matching TRBD1 or TRBD2 (6 bases each). The CDR3 consists of 14 residues. Germline V gene data show CDR1 as SGHRS and CDR2 as YFSETQ. The V and J ends lost 4 bases and 6 bases respectively, with 15 bases between them. The CDR3 is CASSLNKGGDTQYF. CDR3 DNA: TGCGCCAGCAGCCTCAACAAAGGGGGGGATACGCAGTATTTT. Variable domain in full (rest from reference TRBV5-1 and TRBJ2-3): KAGVTQTPRYLIKTRGQQVTLSCSPISGHRSVSWYQQTPGQGLQFLFEYFSETQRNKGNFPGRFSGRQFSNSRSEMNVSTLELGDSALYLCASSLNKGGDTQYFGPGTRLTVL.

The chain uses TRBV6-1 and TRBJ2-3; TRBD1 or TRBD2 may be the D gene (5 bases each). Germline-derived CDR1 and CDR2 are MNHNS and SASEGT. There are 13 residues in the CDR3. Trimming removed 3 bases at V and 4 bases at J, with 8 bases between. CDR3 nucleotide sequence: TGTGCCAGCAGTGACAGGGACCCAGATACGCAGTATTTT. Its protein product is CASSDRDPDTQYF.

This clone has a single count. The chain couples TRBV2 to TRBJ1-6; D is undetermined. This CDR3 has 15 amino acids. Germline CDR1 is SNHLY and CDR2 is FYNNEI. Trimming removed 1 base from V and 10 bases from J, with 14 bases in between. The CDR3 nucleotides read TGTGCCAGCAGTGAAGATCGGGCGAGCCGGTCACCCCTCCACTTT. Protein sequence: CASSEDRASRSPLHF. Full variable domain (remainder filled in from reference TRBV2 and TRBJ1-6): EPEVTQTPSHQVTQMGQEVILRCVPISNHLYFYWYRQILGQKVEFLVSFYNNEISEKSEIFDDQFSVERPDGSNFTLKIRSTKLEDSAMYFCASSEDRASRSPLHFGNGTRLTVT.

The chain employs TRBV11-2 and TRBJ2-6; D is ambiguous. Germline V gene data show CDR1 as SGHAT and CDR2 as FQNNGV. The CDR3 totals 16 residues. Trimming removed 0 bases at V and 3 bases at J, with 9 bases between. CDR3: CASSLDLGVGANVLTF. The CDR3, as DNA: TGTGCCAGCAGCTTAGATCTTGGGGTTGGGGCCAACGTCCTGACTTTC.

In its sample, this clone was seen once. The rearrangement joins TRBV18 to TRBJ1-2; D may be TRBD1 (6 bases). Trimming removed 6 bases at V and 4 bases at J, with 15 bases between. Germline assignment: CDR1 KGHSH and CDR2 LQKENI. The CDR3 consists of 14 residues. For the CDR3, the DNA is TGTGCCAGCTCCCCCGAGGGCAGGGGCTATGGCTACACCTTC. Translated: CASSPEGRGYGYTF.

This chain links TRBV30 with TRBJ1-4; no reliable D call. Germline V CDR1 and CDR2: GTSNPN, SVGIG (reference sequence). This CDR3 has 12 residues. Trimming shortened V by 2 bases and J by 2 bases, and 3 bases separated the two germline ends. Here the CDR3 reads CAWSRTNEKLFF. The CDR3 DNA is TGTGCCTGGAGTAGGACTAATGAAAAACTGTTTTTT.

The rearrangement uses TRBV6-5 and TRBJ2-4; D call uncertain. In germline, CDR1 is MNHEY, CDR2 SVGAGI. The V end was cut by 5 bases, the J end by 1 base, with 12 bases between. CDR3 length: 15 residues. The CDR3 DNA is TGTGCCAGCAGTACGCCAGCCCTGGCCAAAAACATTCAGTACTTC. Translating gives CASSTPALAKNIQYF.

J is TRBJ1-5 and V is TRBV19; D call uncertain. The CDR3 has 15 amino acids. Germline CDR1 is LNHDA and CDR2 is SQIVND (reference sequence). V was pared by 2 bases and J by 1 base, with 9 bases between. CDR3 nucleotides: TGTGCCAGTAGTATATCCCGACAAAGCAATCAGCCCCAGCATTTT. This translates into CASSISRQSNQPQHF. The full variable domain, completed using reference TRBV19 and TRBJ1-5, is DGGITQSPKYLFRKEGQNVTLSCEQNLNHDAMYWYRQDPGQGLRLIYYSQIVNDFQKGDIAEGYSVSREKKESFPLTVTSAQKNPTAFYLCASSISRQSNQPQHFGDGTRLSIL.

This sequence joins TRBV9 and TRBJ1-1; D unresolved. The germline V and J ends were trimmed by 0 bases and 1 base, with 16 bases remaining between them. Germline V CDR1 and CDR2: SGDLS, YYNGEE. The CDR3 has 17 amino acids. CDR3 region: CASSVGSAGRANTEAFF. CDR3 in DNA: TGTGCCAGCAGCGTAGGATCCGCCGGGCGAGCGAACACTGAAGCTTTCTTT. Variable domain in full (rest from reference TRBV9 and TRBJ1-1): DSGVTQTPKHLITATGQRVTLRCSPRSGDLSVYWYQQSLDQGLQFLIQYYNGEERAKGNILERFSAQQFPDLHSELNLSSLELGDSALYFCASSVGSAGRANTEAFFGQGTRLTVV.

The table lists this clone with a few counts. The chain carries TRBV15 and TRBJ2-7; D may be TRBD2 (6 bases). CDR1 and CDR2 from the germline V gene are LNHNV and YYDKDF (reference sequence). The germline V and J ends were trimmed by 8 bases and 2 bases, with 13 bases remaining between them. This CDR3 comprises 13 residues. The CDR3 region has the DNA TGTGCCACCCGGGCGGGGAGCACCTACGAGCAGTACTTC. It is translated as CATRAGSTYEQYF.

This clone has just a few counts. The chain joins TRBV28 to TRBJ2-3, with D perhaps matching TRBD2 (5 bases). Germline values: CDR1 MDHEN, CDR2 SYDVKM. The CDR3 has 14 amino acids. Trimming left V 6 bases short and J 0 bases short, with 10 bases between. The CDR3 spells CASRHGISTDTQYF. In DNA form, the CDR3 reads TGTGCCAGCAGGCACGGGATTAGCACAGATACGCAGTATTTT.

This clone was seen only once. The chain couples TRBV28 to TRBJ2-1; the D is unclear. The ends were cut back, 6 bases at V and 4 bases at J, with 7 bases in the middle. The CDR3 is 12 residues long. Germline CDR1 MDHEN, CDR2 SYDVKM. For the CDR3, the DNA is TGTGCCAGCAGCCTACGTTACAATGAGCAGTTCTTC. It specifies CASSLRYNEQFF.

V gene TRBV28 combines with J gene TRBJ2-7; 9 bases match TRBD1. CDR1 is MDHEN, CDR2 SYDVKM, per germline. CDR3 length equals 13 residues. V gave up 8 bases and J gave up 3 bases; unmatched junction bases: 5. The CDR3 here is CASGGQGLYEQYF. In nucleotides, the CDR3 is TGTGCCAGCGGGGGACAGGGACTCTACGAGCAGTACTTC.

A single count supports this clone. V is TRBV7-9 and J is TRBJ2-1; D may be TRBD2 (6 bases). Between the trimmed V and J ends, which lost 5 bases and 4 bases, there was a span of 15 bases. This CDR3 has 15 residues. Germline CDR1 is SEHNR and CDR2 is FQNEAQ (reference sequence). CDR3 region: CASSPGTGPYNEQFF. In nucleotides, the CDR3 is TGTGCCAGCAGCCCCGGGACTGGGCCATACAATGAGCAGTTCTTC. The variable domain in full, with the rest retrieved from reference TRBV7-9 and TRBJ2-1, is DTGVSQNPRHKITKRGQNVTFRCDPISEHNRLYWYRQTLGQGPEFLTYFQNEAQLEKSRLLSDRFSAERPKGSFSTLEIQRTEQGDSAMYLCASSPGTGPYNEQFFGPGTRLTVL.

This clone was counted between two and nine times. The rearrangement uses TRBV6-1 and TRBJ2-7; TRBD2 agrees at 8 bases. Per germline, CDR1 MNHNS and CDR2 SASEGT. V gave up 2 bases and J gave up 5 bases; unmatched junction bases: 14. CDR3 length equals 17 residues. This CDR3 reads CASSERGGVAGRHEQYF. DNA of the CDR3: TGTGCCAGCAGTGAAAGGGGGGGGGTAGCGGGAAGGCACGAGCAGTACTTC.

This clone is labeled as medium-sized. The chain uses TRBV6-1 and TRBJ1-6, with TRBD1 as a possible D gene (6 bases). The germline gives CDR1 MNHNS, CDR2 SASEGT. CDR3 length equals 14 residues. V shed 6 bases and J shed 14 bases, with 20 bases lying between them. CDR3 DNA sequence: TGTGCCAGCAGAGAGGACAGCGCCCGCCGGTCCCTCCACTTT. It encodes CASREDSARRSLHF.

The CDR3 loop is CASSPTSQGGGSEQYF. For the CDR3, the DNA is TGTGCCAGCAGCCCGACGAGCCAAGGGGGGGGTTCCGAGCAGTACTTC. The rearrangement joins TRBV7-6 to TRBJ2-7; a possible D gene is TRBD2 (7 bases). There are 16 residues in the CDR3. Trimming stripped 5 bases from V and 6 bases from J, with 23 bases between. Germline lookup yields CDR1 SGHVS and CDR2 FNYEAQ.

V and J are TRBV6-6 and TRBJ1-2; TRBD1 matches 7 bases. The CDR3 contains 15 residues. V was pared by 0 bases and J by 8 bases, with 9 bases of the junction left unmatched. Germline V gene lookup returns CDR1 MNHNY and CDR2 SVGAGI (reference sequence). The CDR3 region is CASSYSKAQGEGYTF. The DNA of the CDR3 is TGTGCCAGCAGTTACTCGAAGGCGCAGGGGGAAGGCTACACCTTC.

This chain joins TRBV18 and TRBJ1-5, with TRBD1 matching 10 bases. Trimming removed 6 bases from V and 0 bases from J; junction bases left unmatched: 8. The V gene's germline CDR1 is KGHSH and CDR2 LQKENI. The CDR3 consists of 17 residues. CDR3 bases: TGTGCCAGCTCCCGGGGACAGGGGTGGGATAGCAATCAGCCCCAGCATTTT. It encodes CASSRGQGWDSNQPQHF.

The chain uses TRBV19 and TRBJ1-1, with 9 bases that match TRBD1. V lost 6 bases and J lost 2; bases outside the gene matches: 7. The CDR3 is 15 amino acids. Germline-derived CDR1 and CDR2 are LNHDA and SQIVND (reference sequence). The CDR3 DNA is TGTGCCAGTAGCGCCCGGGACAGGGATAACACTGAAGCTTTCTTT. Its protein product is CASSARDRDNTEAFF. The full variable domain, its missing parts supplied by reference TRBV19 and TRBJ1-1, is DGGITQSPKYLFRKEGQNVTLSCEQNLNHDAMYWYRQDPGQGLRLIYYSQIVNDFQKGDIAEGYSVSREKKESFPLTVTSAQKNPTAFYLCASSARDRDNTEAFFGQGTRLTVV.